This TCR beta chain was retrieved from a study of blood T cell repertoires in COVID-19 (TCRdb year 2020). About the full investigation: Samples from collaborators originated in the United States, Italy and Spain and spanned both the acute and convalescent phases of COVID-19. The material from the prospective study consisted of cDNA or gDNA derived from T cells, B-cell-depleted T cells, or PBMCs. Subjects who had been exposed to COVID-19, were actively infected with it, or had recovered from it provided the deeply sampled blood TCRbeta repertoires that made up the dataset. A freely available public database, intended as a resource for researchers studying the immune response to SARS-CoV-2, is where the repertoires were released. Samples were obtained from the ongoing ImmuneRACE study (first 160 participants) and from roughly 1,300 subjects provided by 6 global collaborators. Nearly every sample came with metadata listing a de-identified subject ID, COVID-19 status, age in years and sex. Where available, HLA class I and class II types were taken from metadata supplied by the sample provider and were not determined by assay-based typing.

TCRbeta CDR3 regions were amplified from genomic DNA by means of the immunoSEQ Assay, a bias-controlled multiplex PCR. The source study handled its data this way. Nucleated cell counts per sample were estimated from amplification of reference gene primers within the assay. Sequence reads were collapsed and filtered to measure the absolute abundance of every unique TCRbeta CDR3 rearrangement. For each sample, productive Simpson clonality was calculated as the square root of Simpson's diversity index across productive rearrangements. As stored in TCRdb, this immuneACCESS dataset retains in-frame rearrangements with V and J assigned. A fraction of the clones does not appear; measured against another copy, unresolved V genes explain less than half of the discrepancy, and the remainder lacks a known reason. For V, J and clone size, that table is used; D and trimming come from the DNA. For this sample the table gives about 68,000 clones, of which 75% to 90% were detected only once. The biggest ten clones account for over 7.5% of the sample.

Each collaborating institution followed its own protocols to collect whole blood in K2EDTA tubes. For TCRbeta analysis, collaborator samples were shipped as frozen whole blood, as isolated PBMCs, or as DNA extracted from either sample type. Trimming at the junction amounts to 0 bases on V and 3 bases on J, and the germline ends lie 13 bases apart. According to the germline V gene, CDR1 reads SGDLS and CDR2 reads YYNGEE. From cysteine to phenylalanine, the CDR3 is 15 amino acids long. The CDR3 DNA has 45 bases and is translated from base 1. Overall study outcomes, separate from this receptor: The amount of clinical and demographic metadata varied by source and participant and was provided uncurated.

Comment on this clone: The specificity of this receptor is unknown. Base quality data are lacking; no much larger clone is found one base away.

The source material was peripheral blood. The chain employs TRBV9 and TRBJ2-7; TRBD1 is possibly the D segment (6 matching bases). The receptor was isolated from a man aged 30 to 45 with acute or convalescent COVID-19. The nucleotide sequence is TGTGCCAGCAGCGTAGGCGGCAGGGGAGACTACGAGCAGTACTTC. This sequence encodes CASSVGGRGDYEQYF.